A selection of T cell receptor beta chains follows, all from one sample in a study of blood T cells in healthy people across ages. TCRdb reprocessed the 5' RACE reads via MiXCR and lists one record per CDR3 protein. The data hold 750,000 to 950,000 distinct CDR3 sequences, with about 55% observed a single time. Sample: blood. All receptors come from a man at least 80 years old in good health. Both conserved end residues are part of each CDR3.

cdr3_aa: CSASGLAGGRTDTQYF
v_call: TRBV20-1
j_call: TRBJ2-3

cdr3_aa: CSATLRTSGSRGEQYF
v_call: TRBV20-1
j_call: TRBJ2-7

cdr3_aa: CASSEGQGSTDTQYF
v_call: TRBV4-1
j_call: TRBJ2-3

cdr3_aa: CASSLVLRGNGYTF
v_call: TRBV11-2
j_call: TRBJ1-2

cdr3_aa: CASSYQGTEQYF
v_call: TRBV28
j_call: TRBJ2-5

cdr3_aa: CASSRAGRVKNIQYF
v_call: TRBV21-1
j_call: TRBJ2-4

cdr3_aa: CASSLRSASSPLHF
v_call: TRBV5-1
j_call: TRBJ1-6

cdr3_aa: CAISERSGTSYEQYF
v_call: TRBV10-3
j_call: TRBJ2-7

cdr3_aa: CASSFDSSTGTNYGYTF
v_call: TRBV5-1
j_call: TRBJ1-2

cdr3_aa: CASSRGQGPSEQYF
v_call: TRBV5-1
j_call: -

cdr3_aa: CASSRRTQDTGELFF
v_call: TRBV2
j_call: TRBJ2-2

cdr3_aa: CSVGVTAAEQYF
v_call: TRBV29-1
j_call: -

cdr3_aa: CASSLGVGGGEQYF
v_call: TRBV7-6
j_call: TRBJ2-7

cdr3_aa: CSVGGGTGKDEQYF
v_call: TRBV29-1
j_call: -

cdr3_aa: CSARASSGRAGAYEQYF
v_call: TRBV20-1
j_call: TRBJ2-7

cdr3_aa: CASSLSAGGETQYF
v_call: TRBV7-2
j_call: TRBJ2-5

cdr3_aa: CASSFLGSGDTEAFF
v_call: TRBV5-1
j_call: TRBJ1-1

cdr3_aa: CASSAWTGVGTISGANVLTF
v_call: TRBV5-1
j_call: TRBJ2-6

cdr3_aa: CASSIGLAGEQYF
v_call: TRBV7-3
j_call: -

cdr3_aa: CASKAAGAAGELFF
v_call: TRBV4-2
j_call: TRBJ2-2

cdr3_aa: CSASPDGPGGEQYF
v_call: TRBV20-1
j_call: TRBJ2-4

cdr3_aa: CASSPTPLAGVAYEQYF
v_call: TRBV27
j_call: TRBJ2-7

cdr3_aa: CASSPRAGLAKNIQYF
v_call: TRBV11-2
j_call: TRBJ2-4

cdr3_aa: CASSRTGSPLHF
v_call: TRBV5-6
j_call: TRBJ1-6

cdr3_aa: CASSDGSGLAGFTDTQYF
v_call: TRBV9
j_call: TRBJ2-3

cdr3_aa: CASSIGQGREQYF
v_call: TRBV5-1
j_call: TRBJ2-7

cdr3_aa: CASSPGLRGLAGGSSYNEQYF
v_call: TRBV11-2
j_call: -

cdr3_aa: CASSQQEETQYF
v_call: TRBV14
j_call: TRBJ2-5

cdr3_aa: CASRTYDGTADEQYF
v_call: TRBV5-1
j_call: TRBJ2-7

cdr3_aa: CASSLHGNTDTQYF
v_call: TRBV5-1
j_call: TRBJ2-3

cdr3_aa: CASSYSGVGEKLFF
v_call: TRBV6-5
j_call: TRBJ1-4

cdr3_aa: CAISGRVPDERPRDTQYF
v_call: TRBV10-3
j_call: TRBJ2-3

cdr3_aa: CASSLVGGDRPENTEAFF
v_call: TRBV11-3
j_call: TRBJ1-1

cdr3_aa: CASRQDRGGNEQFF
v_call: TRBV5-1
j_call: TRBJ2-1

cdr3_aa: CASIFIAGEQFF
v_call: TRBV7-9
j_call: TRBJ2-1

cdr3_aa: CASSLAYSSYEQYF
v_call: TRBV27
j_call: TRBJ2-7

cdr3_aa: CASSLGGSADTQYF
v_call: TRBV7-9
j_call: TRBJ2-3

cdr3_aa: CASSPRGLAGVSYNEQFF
v_call: TRBV7-9
j_call: TRBJ2-1

cdr3_aa: CASRVRTDYGYTF
v_call: TRBV6-5
j_call: TRBJ1-2

cdr3_aa: CASSTAASGSEQYF
v_call: TRBV5-1
j_call: TRBJ2-7

cdr3_aa: CASSLRTASYGYTF
v_call: TRBV28
j_call: TRBJ1-2

cdr3_aa: CASSPAGGRFRYAYF
v_call: TRBV3-1
j_call: TRBJ2-3

cdr3_aa: CTSSQPEAPYEQYF
v_call: TRBV6-5
j_call: TRBJ2-7

cdr3_aa: CASSLVGGPSTDTQYF
v_call: TRBV5-1
j_call: TRBJ2-3

cdr3_aa: CASSLGADTYEQYF
v_call: TRBV5-1
j_call: TRBJ2-7

cdr3_aa: CAISELAVDTEAFF
v_call: TRBV10-3
j_call: TRBJ1-1

cdr3_aa: CSARGRGAYGYTF
v_call: TRBV20-1
j_call: TRBJ1-2

cdr3_aa: CSIMIGDSLHF
v_call: TRBV29-1
j_call: TRBJ1-6

cdr3_aa: CASSLTRPYEQYF
v_call: TRBV3-1
j_call: -